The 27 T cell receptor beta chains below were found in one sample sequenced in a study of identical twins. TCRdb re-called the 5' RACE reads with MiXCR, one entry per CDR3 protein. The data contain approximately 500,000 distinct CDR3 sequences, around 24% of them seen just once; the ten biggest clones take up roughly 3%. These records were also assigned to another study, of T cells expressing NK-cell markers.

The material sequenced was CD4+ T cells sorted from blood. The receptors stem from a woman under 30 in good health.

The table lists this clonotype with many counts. The CDR3 region is CASSPDRGYTGELFF. CDR3 DNA: TGCGCCAGCAGTCCGGACAGAGGGTACACCGGGGAGCTGTTTTTT. The V call is TRBV5-1, the J call TRBJ2-2; maybe TRBD1 (6 bases). The CDR3 spans 15 residues. From germline, CDR1 is SGHRS and CDR2 YFSETQ. Trimming removed 5 bases from V and 3 bases from J, with 14 bases in between.

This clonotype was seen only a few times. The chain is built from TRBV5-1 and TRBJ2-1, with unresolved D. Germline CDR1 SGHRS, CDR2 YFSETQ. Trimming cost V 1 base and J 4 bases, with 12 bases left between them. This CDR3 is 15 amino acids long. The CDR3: CASSLSSQIYNEQFF. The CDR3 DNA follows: TGCGCCAGCAGCTTGAGTAGTCAGATATACAATGAGCAGTTCTTC.

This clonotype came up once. In DNA, the CDR3 is TGCGCCAGCAGCCACGGTGAATCGTACACTGAAGCTTTCTTT. Translation: CASSHGESYTEAFF. The V gene is TRBV4-3, the J gene TRBJ1-1; D is uncertain. The CDR3 runs to 14 residues. The germline V and J ends were trimmed by 3 bases and 3 bases, with 11 bases remaining between them. Germline values: CDR1 LGHNA, CDR2 YSLEER.

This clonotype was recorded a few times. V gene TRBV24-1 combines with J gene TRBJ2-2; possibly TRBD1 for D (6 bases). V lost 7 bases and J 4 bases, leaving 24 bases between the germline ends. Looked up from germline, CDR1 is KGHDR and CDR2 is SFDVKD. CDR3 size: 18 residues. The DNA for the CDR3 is TGTGCCACCAGCGGCCCCCGTACAGGGCCACGGGGCACCGGGGAGCTGTTTTTT. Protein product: CATSGPRTGPRGTGELFF.

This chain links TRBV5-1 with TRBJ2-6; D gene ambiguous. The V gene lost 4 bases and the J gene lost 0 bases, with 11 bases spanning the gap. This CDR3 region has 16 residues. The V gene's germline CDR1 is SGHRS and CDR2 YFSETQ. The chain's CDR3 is CASSPRLDSGANVLTF. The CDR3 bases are TGCGCCAGCAGCCCAAGACTCGACTCTGGGGCCAACGTCCTGACTTTC.

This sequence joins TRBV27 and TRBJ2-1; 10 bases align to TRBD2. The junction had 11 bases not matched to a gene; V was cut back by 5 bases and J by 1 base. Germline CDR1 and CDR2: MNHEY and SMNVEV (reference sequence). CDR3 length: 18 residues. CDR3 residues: CASSGLAGVGHSYNEQFF. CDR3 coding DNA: TGTGCCAGCAGTGGGCTAGCGGGAGTCGGTCATTCCTACAATGAGCAGTTCTTC.

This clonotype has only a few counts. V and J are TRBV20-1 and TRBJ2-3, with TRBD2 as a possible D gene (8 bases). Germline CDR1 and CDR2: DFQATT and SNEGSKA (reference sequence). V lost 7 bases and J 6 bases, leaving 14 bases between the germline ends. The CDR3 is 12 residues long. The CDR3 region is CSGTGGGDTQYF. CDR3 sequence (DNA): TGCAGTGGTACGGGAGGGGGCGATACGCAGTATTTT.

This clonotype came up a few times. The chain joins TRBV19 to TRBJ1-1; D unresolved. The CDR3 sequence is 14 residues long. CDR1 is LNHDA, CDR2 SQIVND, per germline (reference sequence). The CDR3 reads CAKVSGRLNTEAFF. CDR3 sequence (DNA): TGTGCGAAGGTCAGTGGCCGTTTGAACACTGAAGCTTTCTTT. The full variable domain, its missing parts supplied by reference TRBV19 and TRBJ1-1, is DGGITQSPKYLFRKEGQNVTLSCEQNLNHDAMYWYRQDPGQGLRLIYYSQIVNDFQKGDIAEGYSVSREKKESFPLTVTSAQKNPTAFYLCAKVSGRLNTEAFFGQGTRLTVV.

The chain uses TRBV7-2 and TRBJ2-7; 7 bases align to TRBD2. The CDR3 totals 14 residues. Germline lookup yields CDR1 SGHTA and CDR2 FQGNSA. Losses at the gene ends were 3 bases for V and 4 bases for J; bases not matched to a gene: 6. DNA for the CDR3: TGTGCCAGCAGCTTGCTCCTAGCGGTATACGAGCAGTACTTC. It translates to CASSLLLAVYEQYF. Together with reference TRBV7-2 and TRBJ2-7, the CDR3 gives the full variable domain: GAGVSQSPSNKVTEKGKDVELRCDPISGHTALYWYRQSLGQGLEFLIYFQGNSAPDKSGLPSDRFSAERTGGSVSTLTIQRTQQEDSAVYLCASSLLLAVYEQYFGPGTRLTVT.

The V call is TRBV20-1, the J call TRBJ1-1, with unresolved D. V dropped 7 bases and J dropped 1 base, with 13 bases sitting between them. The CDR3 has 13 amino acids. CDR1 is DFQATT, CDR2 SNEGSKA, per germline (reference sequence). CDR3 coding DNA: TGCAGTGGGGTCGGGCTGAGGAACACTGAAGCTTTCTTT. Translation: CSGVGLRNTEAFF.

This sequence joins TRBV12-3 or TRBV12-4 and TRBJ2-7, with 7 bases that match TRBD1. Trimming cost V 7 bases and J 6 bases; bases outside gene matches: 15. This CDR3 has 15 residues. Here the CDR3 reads CASTQTGTVISEQYF. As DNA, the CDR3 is TGTGCCAGCACCCAAACCGGGACAGTAATTTCCGAGCAGTACTTC.

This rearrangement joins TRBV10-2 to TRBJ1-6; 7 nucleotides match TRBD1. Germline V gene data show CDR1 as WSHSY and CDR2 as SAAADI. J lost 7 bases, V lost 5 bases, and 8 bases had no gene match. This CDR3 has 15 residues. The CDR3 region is CASSNKGGRNSPLHF. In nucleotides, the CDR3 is TGCGCCAGCAGTAACAAAGGGGGCAGGAATTCACCCCTCCACTTT.

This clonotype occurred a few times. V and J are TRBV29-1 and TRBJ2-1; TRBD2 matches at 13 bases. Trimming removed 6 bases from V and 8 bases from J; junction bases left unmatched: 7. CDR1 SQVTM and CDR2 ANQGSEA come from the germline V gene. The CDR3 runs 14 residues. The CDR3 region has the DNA TGCAGCGTGAAAAGGACTAGCGGGAGTGATGAGCAGTTCTTC. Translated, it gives CSVKRTSGSDEQFF.

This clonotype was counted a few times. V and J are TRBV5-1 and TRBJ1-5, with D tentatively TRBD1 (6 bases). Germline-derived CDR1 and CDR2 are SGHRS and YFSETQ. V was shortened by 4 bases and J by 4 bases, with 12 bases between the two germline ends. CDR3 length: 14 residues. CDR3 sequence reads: CASSPGQTNQPQHF. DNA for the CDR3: TGCGCCAGCAGCCCCGGACAGACGAATCAGCCCCAGCATTTT.

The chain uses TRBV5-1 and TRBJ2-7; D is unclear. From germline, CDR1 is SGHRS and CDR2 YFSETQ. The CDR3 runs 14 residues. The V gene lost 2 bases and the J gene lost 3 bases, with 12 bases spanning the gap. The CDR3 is CASSFRAGRYEQYF. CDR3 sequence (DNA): TGCGCCAGCAGCTTTAGGGCCGGCCGCTACGAGCAGTACTTC.

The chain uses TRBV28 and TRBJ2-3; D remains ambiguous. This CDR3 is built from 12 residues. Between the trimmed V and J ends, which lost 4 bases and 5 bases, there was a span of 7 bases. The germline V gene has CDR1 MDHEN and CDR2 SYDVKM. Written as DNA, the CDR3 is TGTGCCAGCAGTTCAGATCGAGATACGCAGTATTTT. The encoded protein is CASSSDRDTQYF.

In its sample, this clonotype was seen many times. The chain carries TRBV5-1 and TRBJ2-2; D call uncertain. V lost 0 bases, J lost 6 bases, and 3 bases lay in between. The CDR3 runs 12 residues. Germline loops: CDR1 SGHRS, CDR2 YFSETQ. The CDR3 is CASSLAPGELFF. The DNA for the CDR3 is TGCGCCAGCAGCTTGGCTCCCGGGGAGCTGTTTTTT.

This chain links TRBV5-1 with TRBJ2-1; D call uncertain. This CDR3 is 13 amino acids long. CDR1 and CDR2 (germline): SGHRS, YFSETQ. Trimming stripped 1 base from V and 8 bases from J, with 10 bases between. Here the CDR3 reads CASSLLLDDEQFF. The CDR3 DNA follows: TGCGCCAGCAGCTTGCTCCTAGATGATGAGCAGTTCTTC. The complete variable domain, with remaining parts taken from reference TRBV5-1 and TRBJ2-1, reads KAGVTQTPRYLIKTRGQQVTLSCSPISGHRSVSWYQQTPGQGLQFLFEYFSETQRNKGNFPGRFSGRQFSNSRSEMNVSTLELGDSALYLCASSLLLDDEQFFGPGTRLTVL.

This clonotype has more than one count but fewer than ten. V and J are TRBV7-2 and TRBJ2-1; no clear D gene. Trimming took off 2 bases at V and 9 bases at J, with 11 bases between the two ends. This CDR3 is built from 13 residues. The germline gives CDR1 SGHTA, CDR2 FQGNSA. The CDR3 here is CASSLLSVIEQFF. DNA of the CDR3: TGTGCCAGCAGCTTACTTTCGGTAATTGAGCAGTTCTTC.

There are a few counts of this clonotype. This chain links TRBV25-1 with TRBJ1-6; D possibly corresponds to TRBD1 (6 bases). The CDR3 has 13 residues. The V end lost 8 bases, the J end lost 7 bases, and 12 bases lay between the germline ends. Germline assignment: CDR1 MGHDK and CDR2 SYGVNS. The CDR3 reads CASHREFNSPLHF. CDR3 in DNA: TGTGCCAGCCACAGGGAGTTCAATTCACCCCTCCACTTT.

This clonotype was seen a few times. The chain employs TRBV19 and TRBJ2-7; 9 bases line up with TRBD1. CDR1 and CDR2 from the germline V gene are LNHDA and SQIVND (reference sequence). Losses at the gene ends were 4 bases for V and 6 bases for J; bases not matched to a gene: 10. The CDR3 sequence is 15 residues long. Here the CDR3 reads CASSTEGGTGIEQYF. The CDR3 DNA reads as TGTGCCAGTAGTACCGAGGGCGGGACAGGGATCGAGCAGTACTTC.

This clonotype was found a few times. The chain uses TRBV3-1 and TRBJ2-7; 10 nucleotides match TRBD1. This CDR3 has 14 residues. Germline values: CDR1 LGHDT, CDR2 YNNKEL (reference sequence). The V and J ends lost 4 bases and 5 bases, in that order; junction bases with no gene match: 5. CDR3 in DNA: TGTGCCAGCAGCCGACTCGGGACAGGGGACGAGCAGTACTTC. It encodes CASSRLGTGDEQYF.

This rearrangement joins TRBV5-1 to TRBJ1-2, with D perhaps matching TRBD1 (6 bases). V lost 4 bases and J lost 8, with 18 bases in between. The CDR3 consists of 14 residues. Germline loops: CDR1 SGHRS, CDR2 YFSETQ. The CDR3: CASSTDSRAGGYTF. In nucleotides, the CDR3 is TGCGCCAGCAGCACGGACAGTAGGGCGGGCGGCTACACCTTC.

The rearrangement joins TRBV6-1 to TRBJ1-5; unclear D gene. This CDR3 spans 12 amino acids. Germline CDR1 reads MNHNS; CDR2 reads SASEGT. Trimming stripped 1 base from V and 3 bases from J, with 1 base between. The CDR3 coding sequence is TGTGCCAGCAGTGAAGACAATCAGCCCCAGCATTTT. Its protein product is CASSEDNQPQHF.

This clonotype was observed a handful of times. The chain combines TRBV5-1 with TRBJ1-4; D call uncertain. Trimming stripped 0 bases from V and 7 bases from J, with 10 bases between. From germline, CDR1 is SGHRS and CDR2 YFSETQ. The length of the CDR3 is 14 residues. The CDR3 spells CASSLDMGFEKLFF. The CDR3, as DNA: TGCGCCAGCAGCTTGGACATGGGGTTTGAAAAACTGTTTTTT.

Here the CDR3 DNA reads TGTGCCACCACTCTGGGGGGCTCATCCTACGAGCAGTACTTC. It specifies CATTLGGSSYEQYF. The rearrangement uses TRBV15 and TRBJ2-7; perhaps D is TRBD1 or TRBD2 (6 bases each). V shed 7 bases and J shed 1 base, with 14 bases lying between them. This CDR3 has 14 residues. Germline V gene sequence: CDR1 LNHNV, CDR2 YYDKDF (reference sequence).

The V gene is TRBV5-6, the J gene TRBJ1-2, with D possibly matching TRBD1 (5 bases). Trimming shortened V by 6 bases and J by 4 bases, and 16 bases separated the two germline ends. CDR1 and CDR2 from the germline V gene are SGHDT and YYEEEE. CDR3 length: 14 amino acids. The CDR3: CASIPLGQSYGYTF. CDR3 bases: TGTGCCAGCATTCCCTTAGGACAAAGCTATGGCTACACCTTC.